This T cell receptor (beta chain) was sequenced during a study of T cell repertoires in cytomegalovirus infection. TCRdb used MiXCR to reprocess the reads, holding one entry per CDR3 protein. The sample yields 450,000 to 650,000 distinct CDR3 sequences, about 40% seen once. This clonotype was recorded a few times. Its antigen is unknown. This TCR came from a human donor in good health (CMV status not recorded). Some clones in this sample may be carry-over from other donors' samples. Sequences were derived from cultured PBMCs, sampled from culture after CMV antigen stimulation.

The CDR3 DNA follows: TGTGCCAGCAGCTTAGGTACAGGGTACGGGGAGCAGTACTTC. Translated, it gives CASSLGTGYGEQYF. The V gene is TRBV7-9, the J gene TRBJ2-7; possibly TRBD1 for D (6 bases). Per the germline V gene, CDR1 is SEHNR and CDR2 is FQNEAQ (reference sequence). Trimming shortened V by 1 base and J by 7 bases, and 14 bases separated the two germline ends. CDR3 length: 14 amino acids.